A single TCR beta chain is shown here with its context. Its antigen is currently not known. No base qualities exist here, and no much larger clone lies one base off it. The sample originates from a study of shared clonotypes between healthy human individuals (dated by TCRdb to about 2020). Broadly, across the study: The cohort comprised a couple of women and a few men aged 18 to 49 years. For each donor, CD4 naive and CD4 memory were each run on three plates, CD8 naive on two plates, and CD8 memory on one plate. To estimate repertoire size and how much clonotype sharing occurs between individuals, the study deeply sequenced the blood TCR repertoires of roughly 5 healthy adults. Different laboratories and diverse techniques were used to prepare libraries and sequence TCR repertoires, to increase sequencing depth and limit assay-specific biases. Between about 0.8 and 9 billion PBMCs per donor were obtained by leukapheresis.

The donors were healthy, HIV-negative adults with no recently reported acute infections or vaccinations. Only Caucasian adults living in Nashville, Tennessee, USA were represented among the donors. Magnetic negative selection was used to enrich CD4+ T cells, after which naive cells were positively selected on CD45RA and the negative fraction became the memory subset. After blood collection by leukapheresis, PBMCs were isolated using Ficoll-Histopaque density gradient centrifugation and then cryopreserved in the vapor phase of liquid nitrogen. Analytical flow cytometry was used to check the purity and quantity of each magnetically sorted T cell population. Each sorted fraction had its genomic DNA isolated and then quantified by UV absorbance on a Nanodrop 2000c. What the research found in general, with its limitations: Sampling was restricted to blood, and TCR repertoires in tissues likely differ from the TCR repertoires found in blood. Larger estimated clonotype richness was generally found for naive subsets than for memory subsets. Pairwise subsampling indicated that sequencing depth was expected to affect the degree of clonotype sharing among donors. Even with the large sequencing depth, rarefaction of the sorted-subset datasets indicated that sequencing was incomplete. Sharing across a few donors was observed for around 5% of naive CD4, 3% to 3.5% of naive CD8, roughly 2.3% of memory CD4, and roughly 0.4% of memory CD8 clonotypes. Compared with non-shared clonotypes, the clonotypes found in all four sorted-subset donors had higher generation probabilities. The small number of donors limited the genetic and exposure-history diversity represented.

Using the deep immunoSEQ assay, multiplex PCR amplified TCR CDR3 regions from genomic DNA. Genomic DNA extracted from each cell subset was distributed evenly over all wells of several immunoSEQ 96-well plates, and each plate served as one replicate. For sorted subsets, around 200 ng genomic DNA, equal to about 30,000 T cell genomes, was loaded into each replicate PCR. The purified libraries were quantified using a Qubit 3.0 fluorometer, sized with a Bioanalyzer 2100, and then quantified again using the KAPA Library Quantification kit. Each immunoSEQ 96-well plate was sequenced on its own single-read 150-cycle Illumina NextSeq 550 flow cell. Under the source paper's analysis protocol: Because the immunoSEQ output included only junctional sequences and no quality scores, the filtering could not be the same as the filtering used for full-length reads. To assign V/J genes and CDR3, sequences were annotated against IMGT germline references using PyIR, a Python wrapper for IgBLAST v1.9. Reads were removed for weak V/J assignments (E-value above 1e-6), missing CDR3, stop codons, out-of-frame junctions, or ambiguous translated residues. V3J clonotypes were defined as sequences sharing an identical inferred V gene, J gene, and CDR3 amino acid sequence. Percentage overlap between repertoires was computed as shared unique clonotypes divided by the size of the smaller repertoire. Three approaches were used to assess repertoire richness: RTK rarefaction, the Chao1 estimator, and Recon v2.1 estimates of unobserved clonotypes. OLGA was used to compute generation probabilities for all TCRbeta clonotypes that the gDNA method yielded from several donors. TCRdb limited this immuneACCESS table to in-frame rearrangements with V and J called. A share of clones is missing; checked studies link under half to unresolved V genes, and the rest is unexplained. V, J and clone size are taken as reported in that table, and D and trimming were inferred from the DNA itself. In all, the sample holds under 650,000 clones, and roughly 95% of those were seen once. Together, the top ten hold approximately 0.06% of the sample.

CDR1 is given as WNHNN and CDR2 as SYGVQD, both from the germline V gene (reference sequence). V is shortened by 5 bases, J by 7 bases, and the region joining them spans 24 bases. The CDR3 contains 16 residues, cysteine and phenylalanine counted. Only the CDR3 DNA stays, 48 bases, in frame from base 1. This sequence was found in a woman aged 25 to 39 in good health. Input material: naive CD4+ T cells sorted from blood. This sample's cell subset or site label indicates: CD45RA+ positively selected. The rearrangement joined TRBV10-1 to TRBJ2-7, with a tentative D gene TRBD2 over 6 matching bases. The CDR3 reads CASSLGSQVPPREQYF. The nucleotide sequence is given as TGCGCCAGCAGTCTCGGGAGTCAGGTGCCGCCTCGGGAGCAGTACTTC.